The present entry profiles one TCR beta chain with its context. Its antigen remains undetermined. Base qualities were left out, and no much larger clone turns up one base away. The data belong to a study of blood T cell repertoires in COVID-19 (dated by TCRdb to about 2020). Regarding the research as a whole: Samples covering the acute and convalescent phases of COVID-19 were provided by collaborators in the United States, Italy and Spain. Where available, HLA class I and class II types were taken from metadata supplied by the sample provider and were not determined by assay-based typing. The samples were drawn from two sources: the first 160 participants of the ongoing ImmuneRACE study, and 1,000 to 1,500 subjects contributed by 6 global collaborators. The repertoires were released in a freely available public database intended as a resource for research on the immune response to SARS-CoV-2. Subjects who had been exposed to COVID-19, were actively infected with it, or had recovered from it provided the deeply sampled blood TCRbeta repertoires that made up the dataset. A de-identified subject ID, COVID-19 status, age in years and sex were almost always included in the sample metadata. The material from the prospective study consisted of cDNA or gDNA derived from T cells, B-cell-depleted T cells, or PBMCs. Study-wide findings and limitations: How much clinical and demographic metadata was included differed by source and by participant, and the metadata was provided uncurated.

From the cysteine through the phenylalanine, the CDR3 covers 13 amino acids. Kept here is only the CDR3 DNA, which spans 39 bases and is read in frame from base 1. Trimming costs V 8 bases and J 5 bases, and their ends lie 15 bases apart. The germline V gene encodes CDR1 MDHEN and CDR2 SYDVKM. Each collaborating institution followed its own protocols to collect whole blood in K2EDTA tubes. For TCRbeta analysis, collaborator samples were shipped as frozen whole blood, as isolated PBMCs, or as DNA extracted from either sample type. TCRbeta CDR3 regions were amplified from genomic DNA using the immunoSEQ Assay, a bias-controlled multiplex PCR. On the authors' methods: Within the assay, amplification of reference gene primers was used to estimate how many nucleated cells each sample contained. Sequence reads were collapsed and filtered to measure the absolute abundance of every unique TCRbeta CDR3 rearrangement. For each sample, productive Simpson clonality was calculated by taking the square root of Simpson's diversity index across productive rearrangements. TCRdb stores this immuneACCESS table with in-frame sequences only. Part of the clones is absent; in the studies checked, under half of the shortfall reflects unresolved V genes, and no reason is known for the rest. V, J and clone size reflect that table, while D and trimming were determined from the DNA. Counted in this sample were 200,000 or so clones; about 85% of them appeared once. The ten biggest clones cover 2.1% of the sample.

Specimen: peripheral blood. The chain uses TRBV28 and TRBJ1-1; TRBD1 is possibly the D segment (6 matching bases). This receptor was identified in a man in his sixties or seventies with active or convalescent COVID-19. Read as DNA, the sequence is TGTGCCAGCCATACCCTTAGGGGGACTGAAGCTTTCTTT. Translated, it reads CASHTLRGTEAFF.